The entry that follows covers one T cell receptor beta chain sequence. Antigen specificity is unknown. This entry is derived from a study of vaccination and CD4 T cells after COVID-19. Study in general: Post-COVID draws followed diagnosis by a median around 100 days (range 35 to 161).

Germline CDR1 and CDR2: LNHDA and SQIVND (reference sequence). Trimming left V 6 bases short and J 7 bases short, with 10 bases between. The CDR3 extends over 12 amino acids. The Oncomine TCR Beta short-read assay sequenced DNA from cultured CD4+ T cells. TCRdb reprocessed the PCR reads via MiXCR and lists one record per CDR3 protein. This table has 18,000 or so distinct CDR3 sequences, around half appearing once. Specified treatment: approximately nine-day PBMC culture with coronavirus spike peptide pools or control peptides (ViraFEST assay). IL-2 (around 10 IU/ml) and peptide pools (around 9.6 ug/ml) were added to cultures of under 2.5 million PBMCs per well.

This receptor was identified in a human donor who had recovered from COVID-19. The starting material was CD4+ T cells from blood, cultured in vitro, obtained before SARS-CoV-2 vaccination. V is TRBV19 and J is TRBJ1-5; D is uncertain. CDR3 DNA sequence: TGTGCCAGTAGCCACCCCGGGCAGCCCCAGCATTTT. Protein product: CASSHPGQPQHF.